A single sample gave rise to the 10 T cell receptor beta chains below, sequenced in a study of early stage breast cancer tumors. Libraries were prepared by immunoSEQ multiplex PCR; TCRdb keeps only in-frame clonotypes and omits some of them. The sample lists approximately 52,000 clones, about 83% occurring once. Sequences were obtained from blood. These receptors were taken from a person in their fifties with breast cancer.

The chain has TRBV5-1 and TRBJ2-1, with 9 bases aligning to TRBD2. Trimming at V came to 4 bases and at J to 6 bases, leaving 11 bases not matched to a gene. There are 16 residues in the CDR3. CDR1 is SGHRS and CDR2 is YFSETQ in the germline V gene. The CDR3 sequence is CASSQRAGGPSNEQFF. The DNA for the CDR3 is TGCGCCAGCAGCCAGCGGGCGGGAGGGCCCAGCAATGAGCAGTTCTTC.

The CDR3 bases are TGCGCCAGCAGCCATCGGGAGGAGACAGGGGGCTTAAATACGCAGTATTTT. It codes for CASSHREETGGLNTQYF. The chain employs TRBV4-1 and TRBJ2-3; TRBD1 agrees at 10 bases. V gave up 3 bases and J gave up 7 bases; unmatched junction bases: 13. There are 17 residues in the CDR3. In germline, CDR1 is MGHRA, CDR2 YSYEKL.

This clone was picked up one time. This chain joins TRBV5-8 and TRBJ2-7, with 8 bases fitting TRBD1. With 4 bases clipped from V and 2 bases from J, the junction kept 11 bases outside the gene matches. The CDR3 has 16 amino acids. Per germline, CDR1 SGHTS and CDR2 YDEGEE. CDR3 protein: CASSLRDRGIAYEQYF. In nucleotides, the CDR3 is TGTGCCAGCAGCCTGCGAGACAGGGGCATAGCCTACGAGCAGTACTTC.

V usage is TRBV19 and J usage is TRBJ2-7; TRBD1 agrees at 7 bases. V lost 6 bases and J lost 2; bases outside the gene matches: 1. Germline V gives CDR1 LNHDA, CDR2 SQIVND (reference sequence). The CDR3 has 12 residues. The CDR3 protein is CASRGQTYEQYF. The CDR3 region has the DNA TGTGCCAGTAGGGGACAGACCTACGAGCAGTACTTC.

This chain links TRBV28 with TRBJ2-1, with 11 nucleotides matching TRBD1. CDR3 length equals 15 residues. The V and J ends lost 4 bases and 7 bases, in that order; junction bases with no gene match: 6. Looked up from germline, CDR1 is MDHEN and CDR2 is SYDVKM. CDR3: CASSSAGQGGNEQFF. DNA of the CDR3: TGTGCCAGCAGTTCCGCGGGACAGGGGGGGAATGAGCAGTTCTTC.

This chain links TRBV19 with TRBJ2-1, with D hard to call. CDR1 LNHDA and CDR2 SQIVND come from the germline V gene (reference sequence). V was cut by 1 base and J by 5 bases, with 9 bases left in between. CDR3 length: 14 amino acids. Here the CDR3 reads CASSIGYVHNEQFF. The CDR3 DNA reads as TGTGCCAGTAGTATAGGATACGTGCACAATGAGCAGTTCTTC.

V usage is TRBV7-2 and J usage is TRBJ2-3, with 9 bases aligning to TRBD2. The junction had 8 bases not matched to a gene; V was cut back by 4 bases and J by 9 bases. Looked up from germline, CDR1 is SGHTA and CDR2 is FQGNSA. This CDR3 region has 14 residues. The CDR3 DNA reads TGTGCCAGCAGCTCTTCTAGCGGGGTAGTGACGCAGTATTTT. This codes for CASSSSSGVVTQYF.

The genes are TRBV7-9 and TRBJ1-2; TRBD1 agrees at 9 bases. This CDR3 spans 16 amino acids. J was trimmed by 0 bases and V by 5 bases; bases with no gene match: 7. From germline, CDR1 is SEHNR and CDR2 FQNEAQ (reference sequence). The CDR3: CASSPTGQGPNYGYTF. The CDR3 region has the DNA TGTGCCAGCAGCCCGACCGGACAGGGGCCTAACTATGGCTACACCTTC.

The chain employs TRBV12-5 and TRBJ2-2; 9 bases fit TRBD1. With 6 bases clipped from V and 3 bases from J, the junction kept 8 bases outside the gene matches. The germline V gene has CDR1 LGHNT and CDR2 FRNRAP. The CDR3 length is 16 residues. This chain's CDR3 is CASGRLWDRDTGELFF. The CDR3 coding sequence is TGTGCTAGTGGCCGATTATGGGACAGGGACACCGGGGAGCTGTTTTTT.

The chain employs TRBV14 and TRBJ2-1; TRBD2 matches at 9 bases. The CDR3 is 14 amino acids. Trimming removed 1 base from V and 9 bases from J; junction bases left unmatched: 4. The germline V gene has CDR1 SGHDN and CDR2 FVKESK. Here the CDR3 reads CASSQVSSGTEQFF. The CDR3 DNA sequence: TGTGCCAGCAGCCAAGTATCTAGCGGGACTGAGCAGTTCTTC.